This entry is about one T cell receptor beta chain. Combining a sample-barcoded 5' primer with a J-beta primer mix, a second PCR ran for about 6 to 11 cycles. A single record per CDR3 protein comes from TCRdb applying MiXCR to the 5' RACE reads. Among roughly 800,000 distinct CDR3 sequences, roughly 50% were seen once, and the ten largest hold 20% to 25%. This CDR3 has 11 amino acids. Germline CDR1 is DFQATT and CDR2 is SNEGSKA (reference sequence). J was trimmed by 5 bases and V by 3 bases; bases with no gene match: 0. This entry belongs to a study of blood T cells in healthy people across ages. The sequencing input was blood. This clonotype originated in a man younger than 40 in good health. The V call is TRBV20-1, the J call TRBJ2-7, with 8 bases lining up with TRBD1. CDR3 region: CSARTGDEQYF. CDR3 DNA: TGCAGTGCTAGGACAGGGGACGAGCAGTACTTC.